What follows is one T cell receptor (beta chain) and its context. CDR1 is SGHRS, CDR2 YFSETQ, per germline. Trimming cost V 1 base and J 5 bases, with 18 bases left between them. This CDR3 is 16 amino acids long. Participants spanned ages roughly 18 to 95 years and resided in about 25 US areas. Researchers sorted participants into cohorts using their self-reported clinical history. Sequencing used immunoSEQ multiplex PCR; TCRdb keeps in-frame clones, though not all of them. The table has some 180,000 clones, approximately 90% seen once. This record comes from a study of blood T cell repertoires in COVID-19. Overall study: Samples representing acute and convalescent COVID-19 were sourced from the United States, Italy and Spain.

The TCR comes from a woman aged 40 to 55 in a cohort exposed to, infected with or recovered from COVID-19 (not recorded which). The gene calls are TRBV5-1 and TRBJ1-2; a possible D gene is TRBD1 (5 bases). The sequenced sample was PBMCs or T cells enriched from blood (not recorded which). This chain's CDR3 is CASSLSEGGVLYGYTF. For the CDR3, the DNA is TGCGCCAGCAGCTTGTCTGAGGGAGGGGTATTGTATGGCTACACCTTC.